This T cell receptor beta chain appears in the sequencing data of a study of shared clonotypes between healthy human individuals. Using immunoSEQ multiplex PCR, the repertoire was profiled, and TCRdb retains in-frame clones only, with some absent. The repertoire includes 850,000 to 1,200,000 clones, approximately 72% of them detected once, and 1.4% sits in the top ten. Trimming stripped 1 base from V and 7 bases from J, with 8 bases between. This CDR3 spans 13 amino acids. Germline lookup yields CDR1 SGHAT and CDR2 FQNNGV. Material for sequencing was memory CD4+ T cells sorted from blood. Subset specified: CD45RA-negative fraction. This receptor was taken from a man aged 18 to 30 in good health. The chain has TRBV11-2 and TRBJ2-1; D remains unclear. The CDR3 loop is CASSLGILNEQFF. Written as DNA, the CDR3 is TGTGCCAGCAGCTTAGGTATTTTGAATGAGCAGTTCTTC.